This TCR beta chain was recorded in a study of blood T cell repertoires in COVID-19. Source study methods: It was from reference gene primer amplification that nucleated cell counts were estimated. Repertoires were generated with immunoSEQ multiplex PCR, while TCRdb's copy carries only in-frame clones and drops some. The D gene and trimming were derived from the DNA, and the V and J assignments and clone size from that table. The table includes a few hundred thousand clones, 70% to 90% detected once. V trimming: 3 bases; J trimming: 5 bases; junction bases outside the gene matches: 1. There are 14 residues in the CDR3. Germline V gene sequence: CDR1 ENHRY, CDR2 SYGVKD.

The V gene is TRBV10-3, the J gene TRBJ1-5; TRBD1 matches 10 bases. Source material: peripheral blood. The clonotype originates from a man between 18 and 29 years old with COVID-19, enrolled during active disease. The CDR3 protein is CAISEGTGDQPQHF. As DNA, the CDR3 is TGTGCCATCAGTGAAGGGACAGGGGATCAGCCCCAGCATTTT.